The 17 T cell receptor beta chains presented below share a single source sample, sequenced in a study of T cell responses to AZD1222 COVID-19 vaccine. Clones were sequenced by immunoSEQ multiplex PCR, and TCRdb holds only the in-frame ones, with some missing. This table holds about 170,000 clones, 80% to 95% found once. Sequenced here: peripheral blood, sampled on day 0 of AZD1222 vaccination. These receptors all stem from an adult in good health.

The chain has TRBV30 and TRBJ1-2; tentatively, D is TRBD1 (5 bases). The germline V gene encodes CDR1 GTSNPN and CDR2 SVGIG (reference sequence). The CDR3 loop spans 10 amino acids. Trimming removed 8 bases from V and 7 bases from J, with 11 bases in between. This chain's CDR3 is CALGAGGYTF. CDR3 DNA sequence: TGTGCCCTCGGGGCGGGTGGCTACACCTTC. Full variable domain (outside the CDR3, taken from reference TRBV30 and TRBJ1-2): SQTIHQWPATLVQPVGSPLSLECTVEGTSNPNLYWYRQAAGRGLQLLFYSVGIGQISSEVPQNLSASRPQDRQFILSSKKLLLSDSGFYLCALGAGGYTFGSGTRLTVV.

This sequence joins TRBV11-1 and TRBJ2-3, with D perhaps TRBD1 (6 bases). Germline V gene sequence: CDR1 SGHAT, CDR2 FQDESV (reference sequence). Trimming left V 5 bases short and J 6 bases short, with 18 bases between. The CDR3 runs 15 residues. The CDR3 sequence is CASSLGTIKADTQYF. The CDR3 DNA follows: TGTGCCAGCAGCCTCGGGACAATAAAGGCGGATACGCAGTATTTT.

V usage is TRBV6-5 and J usage is TRBJ1-2; D ambiguous. CDR3 length equals 13 residues. V was pared by 0 bases and J by 8 bases, with 10 bases between. CDR1 is MNHEY, CDR2 SVGAGI, per germline. The CDR3 loop is CASSYSGERGYTF. Here the CDR3 DNA reads TGTGCCAGCAGTTACTCGGGTGAAAGGGGCTACACCTTC.

The V call is TRBV7-2, the J call TRBJ1-1; 8 bases align to TRBD1. Per germline, CDR1 SGHTA and CDR2 FQGNSA. J lost 3 bases, V lost 5 bases, and 11 bases had no gene match. The CDR3 length is 16 residues. This CDR3 is CASSKASQGGDTEAFF. In DNA, the CDR3 is TGTGCCAGCAGCAAGGCCTCACAGGGGGGCGACACTGAAGCTTTCTTT.

The chain is built from TRBV5-1 and TRBJ2-3, with 11 bases aligning to TRBD2. V was pared by 4 bases and J by 4 bases, with 2 bases of the junction left unmatched. CDR3 size: 14 residues. The germline gives CDR1 SGHRS, CDR2 YFSETQ. The CDR3 DNA is TGCGCCAGCAGCCCACTAGCGGGAGCAGATACGCAGTATTTT. It codes for CASSPLAGADTQYF. The full variable domain, with the rest looked up from reference TRBV5-1 and TRBJ2-3, is KAGVTQTPRYLIKTRGQQVTLSCSPISGHRSVSWYQQTPGQGLQFLFEYFSETQRNKGNFPGRFSGRQFSNSRSEMNVSTLELGDSALYLCASSPLAGADTQYFGPGTRLTVL.

The chain combines TRBV5-1 with TRBJ2-5; D is possibly TRBD2 (6 bases). The germline V gene has CDR1 SGHRS and CDR2 YFSETQ. V was clipped by 4 bases and J by 4 bases, with 17 bases between them. CDR3 length: 15 amino acids. This CDR3 is CASSAGHLGGETQYF. The CDR3 DNA follows: TGCGCCAGCAGCGCAGGACACCTGGGGGGAGAGACCCAGTACTTC.

Concerning this clone itself: The identical CDR3 is also encoded by other nucleotide sequences in the sample. This chain joins TRBV18 and TRBJ2-7, with D hard to call. The V gene lost 2 bases and the J gene lost 4 bases, with 6 bases spanning the gap. This CDR3 region has 12 residues. The germline CDR1 and CDR2 sequences are KGHSH and LQKENI. The DNA of the CDR3 is TGTGCCAGCTCACCAGACCGATACGAGCAGTACTTC. Amino acids: CASSPDRYEQYF.

The sample holds one count of this clone. V and J are TRBV28 and TRBJ2-5, with 8 bases identical to TRBD2. CDR1 MDHEN and CDR2 SYDVKM come from the germline V gene. The trim removed 5 bases at V and 7 bases at J, leaving 9 bases unmatched. The CDR3 runs 14 residues. CDR3 nucleotides: TGTGCCAGCAGTCAAATCCCCCGGGGGGGGACCCAGTACTTC. It translates to CASSQIPRGGTQYF.

J is TRBJ2-1 and V is TRBV5-4; TRBD2 aligns across 10 bases. Trimming removed 4 bases from V and 11 bases from J; junction bases left unmatched: 21. The germline gives CDR1 SGHNT, CDR2 YYREEE (reference sequence). The CDR3 spans 18 residues. For the CDR3, the DNA is TGTGCCAGCAGCCCGGCTGTTCGGACTAGCGGCCGCCTCAGTAAGCAGTTCTTC. It translates to CASSPAVRTSGRLSKQFF.

The chain has TRBV19 and TRBJ2-3; D remains ambiguous. In germline, CDR1 is LNHDA, CDR2 SQIVND (reference sequence). The CDR3 consists of 14 residues. V was clipped by 3 bases and J by 0 bases, with 7 bases between them. This CDR3 is CASSIMYSTDTQYF. Here the CDR3 DNA reads TGTGCCAGTAGTATTATGTATAGCACAGATACGCAGTATTTT. The variable domain in full, completed from reference TRBV19 and TRBJ2-3, reads DGGITQSPKYLFRKEGQNVTLSCEQNLNHDAMYWYRQDPGQGLRLIYYSQIVNDFQKGDIAEGYSVSREKKESFPLTVTSAQKNPTAFYLCASSIMYSTDTQYFGPGTRLTVL.

This rearrangement joins TRBV3-1 (or the pseudogene TRBV3-2) to TRBJ1-2; D possibly corresponds to TRBD1 (5 bases). The CDR3 consists of 12 residues. Germline assignment: CDR1 LGHDT and CDR2 YNNKEL (reference sequence). V lost 4 bases to trimming and J lost 8 bases, with 11 bases between them. CDR3 bases: TGTGCCAGCAGCCGGGGCCTTGGGGGCTACACCTTC. It yields the protein CASSRGLGGYTF.

DNA of the CDR3: TGTGCCATCAGCTTGGGACTAGCGGGAGAGACCCAGTACTTC. The encoded protein is CAISLGLAGETQYF. This sequence joins TRBV10-3 and TRBJ2-5, with TRBD2 identical over 12 bases. CDR1 and CDR2 from the germline V gene are ENHRY and SYGVKD. J gave up 4 bases and V 6 bases, and 3 bases lay outside the gene matches. There are 14 residues in the CDR3.

The J gene is TRBJ1-5, the V gene TRBV4-2; TRBD1 aligns across 12 bases. Germline assignment: CDR1 LGHNA and CDR2 YNFKEQ. CDR3 length equals 17 residues. V lost 1 base to trimming and J lost 3 bases; unmatched junction nucleotides: 4. As DNA, the CDR3 is TGTGCCAGCAGCCAAGTTGGGACAGGGGGCGTCAATCAGCCCCAGCATTTT. It encodes CASSQVGTGGVNQPQHF.

The chain combines TRBV19 with TRBJ1-1; D uncertain. V lost 0 bases to trimming and J lost 0 bases, with 5 bases between them. The CDR3 has 14 amino acids. Germline V gives CDR1 LNHDA, CDR2 SQIVND (reference sequence). CDR3 amino acids: CASSIEGMNTEAFF. In nucleotides, the CDR3 is TGTGCCAGTAGTATAGAGGGGATGAACACTGAAGCTTTCTTT.

The chain employs TRBV29-1 and TRBJ1-1; D is perhaps TRBD1 (5 bases). The CDR3 runs 11 residues. Trimming shortened V by 5 bases and J by 10 bases, and 14 bases separated the two germline ends. From germline, CDR1 is SQVTM and CDR2 ANQGSEA. The CDR3 here is CSVQGVRGAFF. In DNA form, the CDR3 reads TGCAGCGTTCAAGGGGTCCGGGGAGCTTTCTTT.

This sequence joins TRBV15 and TRBJ2-7; 12 positions match TRBD2. V trimming: 0 bases; J trimming: 2 bases; junction bases outside the gene matches: 2. The germline gives CDR1 LNHNV, CDR2 YYDKDF (reference sequence). CDR3 size: 16 residues. CDR3 sequence: CATSRELAGGTYEQYF. CDR3 nucleotide sequence: TGTGCCACCAGCAGAGAACTAGCGGGGGGTACCTACGAGCAGTACTTC.

This clone was detected a few times. The chain uses TRBV2 and TRBJ1-6; D unresolved. The CDR3 extends over 14 amino acids. V lost 8 bases, J lost 8 bases, and 16 bases lay in between. The germline gives CDR1 SNHLY, CDR2 FYNNEI. The CDR3 nucleotides are TGTGCCAGCGCCGGACGGCCTGGGCATTCACCCCTCCACTTT. It encodes CASAGRPGHSPLHF.